This TCR beta chain is from a study of cytomegalovirus exposure and HLA in healthy donors. Study-level information: Unique TCRs from HLA-typed donors, around 93 million of them, were held in an early data release.

Study-level findings and limits: Most likely, a cluster of highly shared sequence variants arose as a sequencing artifact. Reportedly, TCR beta sequences accurately predicted HLA-A and HLA-B alleles in most subjects. The study recorded around 160 TCR beta chains that were cytomegalovirus-associated.

The PCR ran on 60 Vbeta and 13 Jbeta primers. Data came from immunoSEQ multiplex PCR; TCRdb stores just in-frame clones and leaves some out. The sample gives just over 150,000 clones, approximately 79% of which show up once; around 1% is in the top ten. Germline V CDR1 and CDR2: MNHEY, SVGAGI. The V segment lost 6 bases and the J segment 4 bases; nucleotides outside the gene matches: 5. There are 15 residues in the CDR3. Points on this clone: No antigen is known for it.

Sequencing input: PBMCs. This rearrangement joins TRBV6-5 to TRBJ2-1; the match to TRBD2 covers 11 bases. The source is a woman aged 45-65 years in good health and CMV-seropositive. The CDR3 spells CASSIAGGPYNEQFF. The CDR3 region has the DNA TGTGCCAGCAGCATAGCGGGGGGGCCATACAATGAGCAGTTCTTC.